Sequencing of this T cell receptor beta chain was carried out in a study of blood T cell repertoires in COVID-19 (dated by TCRdb to about 2020). General notes on the study: The collaborator samples originated in the United States, Italy and Spain and spanned the acute and convalescent phases of COVID-19. The prospective study material was composed of cDNA or gDNA derived from T cells, B-cell-depleted T cells, or PBMCs. Deeply sampled blood TCRbeta repertoires from subjects exposed to, actively infected with, or recovered from COVID-19 were included in the dataset. The repertoires were released in a freely available public database meant as a resource for research on the immune response to SARS-CoV-2. The samples were drawn from the first 160 participants of the ongoing ImmuneRACE study and from 1,254 subjects provided by 6 global collaborators. A de-identified subject ID, COVID-19 status, age in years and sex were almost always included in the sample metadata. Where available, HLA class I and class II types were obtained from metadata supplied by the sample provider rather than from assay-based typing.

As for this clone: Its antigen is still unknown. Base quality data are lacking; no much larger clone is found one base away.

Samples from volunteer blood donors who had recovered from COVID-19 were contributed by a second Seattle source. The collaborating institutions used their own protocols to collect whole blood in K2EDTA tubes. For TCRbeta analysis, collaborators shipped samples as frozen whole blood, isolated PBMCs, or DNA extracted from either of those sample types. What the work shows at the level of the full study, not this receptor alone: The quantity of clinical and demographic metadata differed by source and by participant and was supplied without curation.

V is pruned by 6 bases and J by 6 bases, leaving 5 bases of the junction without a gene match. The cysteine opens and the phenylalanine closes a CDR3 of 12 amino acids. This entry keeps only the CDR3 DNA: 36 bases, framed from base 1. The germline V gene provides CDR1 MNHEY and CDR2 SVGAGI. TCRbeta CDR3 regions were amplified from genomic DNA by means of the immunoSEQ Assay, a bias-controlled multiplex PCR. The study's processing was this. The number of nucleated cells in each sample was estimated from the amplification of reference gene primers within the assay. To quantify the absolute abundance of each unique TCRbeta CDR3 rearrangement, sequence reads were collapsed and filtered. Productive Simpson clonality was computed per sample as the square root of Simpson's diversity index over productive rearrangements. TCRdb's version of the immuneACCESS table is confined to in-frame rearrangements and falls short of the full clone set. An unresolved V gene accounts for under half of the shortfall where checked; the remainder is of unknown origin. Clone size and V and J calls were adopted from that table, with D and trimming inferred from the DNA. For this sample the table gives approximately 240,000 clones, of which under 90% were detected only once. The top ten clonotypes cover approximately 5.1% of the sample.

Input material: peripheral blood. The chain couples TRBV6-5 to TRBJ2-7; TRBD2 lines up with 7 middle nucleotides. The source of this sequence is a woman aged 60-75 years who had recovered from COVID-19. The CDR3 in this case is CASRGGSVEQYF. The DNA sequence is TGTGCCAGCAGGGGAGGGTCGGTCGAGCAGTACTTC.